A single T cell receptor (beta chain) is shown here with its context. The record originates from a study of human T cells and chemical hapten exposure. Study-wide context: Donors were sensitized with 2% DPC on the upper inner arm.

Individual cDNA molecules (in the library) carried attached unique molecular identifiers. TCRdb called the RACE reads again in MiXCR, with one record for every CDR3 protein. Of about 82,000 distinct CDR3 sequences in the sample, over 10% were seen once. The time point denotes: patch test 3, about 24 weeks after DPC sensitization. Treatment meaning: therapeutic diphenylcyclopropenone sensitization with weekly scalp DPC. The receptor comes from a woman between 50 and 59 years old with alopecia areata. Some clones in this sample may be carry-over from other donors' samples. The sequences come from whole blood, collected in connection with sensitization to the hapten diphenylcyclopropenone (DPC).

The CDR3 DNA follows: TGTTCAAGCGGGACCTACGAGCAGTACTTC. Its translation is CSSGTYEQYF. V gene TRBV6-5 combines with J gene TRBJ2-7; TRBD2 matches 7 bases. Germline V gene lookup returns CDR1 MNHEY and CDR2 SVGAGI. This CDR3 has 10 amino acids.